The T cell receptor beta chain described here comes from a study of blood T cell repertoires in COVID-19 (dated by TCRdb to 2019 to 2021). Regarding the research as a whole: Samples from collaborators originated in the United States, Italy and Spain and spanned both the acute and convalescent phases of COVID-19. Deeply sampled blood TCRbeta repertoires from subjects exposed to, actively infected with, or recovered from COVID-19 were included in the dataset. The samples were drawn from two sources: the first 160 participants of the ongoing ImmuneRACE study, and 950 to 1,500 subjects contributed by 6 global collaborators. The material from the prospective study consisted of cDNA or gDNA derived from T cells, B-cell-depleted T cells, or PBMCs. Nearly every sample came with metadata listing a de-identified subject ID, COVID-19 status, age in years and sex. The repertoires were released in a freely available public database meant as a resource for research on the immune response to SARS-CoV-2. Where available, HLA class I and class II types were taken from metadata supplied by the sample provider and were not determined by assay-based typing. Results and caveats for the whole study, not just this receptor: How much clinical and demographic metadata was included differed by source and by participant, and the metadata was provided uncurated.

Taken from the germline V gene (reference sequence), the CDR1 and CDR2 loops are LGHDT and YNNKEL. The CDR3 covers 14 residues, taking in both the cysteine and the phenylalanine. Kept here is only the CDR3 DNA, which spans 42 bases and is read in frame from base 1. Remarks on this clone: No antigen is known for it. An end of the junction differs from the germline gene, which may be a read error.

In Seattle, one collaborating source enrolled patients while the infection was active and tracked those patients longitudinally over the course of disease. The collaborating institutions used their own protocols to collect whole blood in K2EDTA tubes. For TCRbeta analysis, collaborators shipped samples in one of three forms: frozen whole blood, isolated PBMCs, or DNA extracted from either of those sample types. TCRbeta CDR3 regions were amplified from genomic DNA by means of the immunoSEQ Assay, a bias-controlled multiplex PCR. The authors processed their data as follows. Within the assay, amplification of reference gene primers was used to estimate how many nucleated cells each sample contained. To quantify the absolute abundance of each unique TCRbeta CDR3 rearrangement, sequence reads were collapsed and filtered. For each sample, productive Simpson clonality was calculated as the square root of Simpson's diversity index over productive rearrangements. The immuneACCESS repertoire file appears here via TCRdb, limited to in-frame rearrangements. These files lack a portion of the clones; in checked studies, under half of the deficit traces to unresolved V genes, and the cause of the others is not known. That table furnishes V, J and clone size, whereas the DNA furnished D and trimming. Recorded for this sample are about 250,000 clones; approximately 85% of them occurred a single time. The biggest ten clones account for roughly 0.94% of the sample.

This sequence was found in a human donor with COVID-19, enrolled during active disease. The donor label of this sample is uncertain. Here the chain combines TRBV3-1 (or the pseudogene TRBV3-2) and TRBJ2-2, with 7 central nucleotides matching TRBD2. The sequencing input was peripheral blood. CDR3 reads: CASRQRDYTGELFF. The sequenced DNA: TGTGCCAGCCGCCAGCGGGACTACACCGGGGAGCTGTTTTTT.